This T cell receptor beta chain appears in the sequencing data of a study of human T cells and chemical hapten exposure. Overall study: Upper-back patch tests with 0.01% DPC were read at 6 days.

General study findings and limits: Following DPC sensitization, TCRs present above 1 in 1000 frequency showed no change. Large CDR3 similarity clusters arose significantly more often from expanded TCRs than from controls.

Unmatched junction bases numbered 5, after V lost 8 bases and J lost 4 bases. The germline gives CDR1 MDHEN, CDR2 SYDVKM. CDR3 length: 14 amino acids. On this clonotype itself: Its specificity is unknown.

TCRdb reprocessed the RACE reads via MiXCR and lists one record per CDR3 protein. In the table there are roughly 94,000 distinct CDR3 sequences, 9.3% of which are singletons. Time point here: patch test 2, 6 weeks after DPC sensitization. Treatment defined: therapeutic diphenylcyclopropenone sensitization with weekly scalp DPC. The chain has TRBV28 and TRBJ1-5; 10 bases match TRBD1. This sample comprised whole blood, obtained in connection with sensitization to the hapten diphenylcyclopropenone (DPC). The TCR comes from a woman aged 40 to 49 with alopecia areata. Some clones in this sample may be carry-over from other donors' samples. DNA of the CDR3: TGTGCCAGCCAGACAGGGGGCTCGAATCAGCCCCAGCATTTT. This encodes CASQTGGSNQPQHF.